This is a list of T cell receptor beta chains from one sample in a study of OX40 agonist ivuxolimab in advanced cancers. The table came from immunoSEQ multiplex PCR; TCRdb's copy has only in-frame clones and leaves some out. The repertoire holds tens of thousands of clones, with approximately 80% as singletons. This sample comprised CD4+ or CD8+ T cells sorted from blood, obtained in a trial of the OX40 agonist ivuxolimab. Receptors originate from an adult with an advanced solid tumor such as melanoma, head and neck, liver or kidney cancer. The CDR3 runs from the conserved cysteine through the conserved F or W. A D gene is named only where the DNA matches it firmly. Expanded clones get a size class; other rows say once, few or many, or leave the size out.

TRBV27	-	TRBJ2-1	-	TGTGCCAGCAGTTTATCCAGCTACAATGAGCAGTTCTTC	CASSLSSYNEQFF
TRBV15	-	TRBJ2-7	-	TGTGCCACCAGCAGACCTCAGGGAAACTCCTACGAGCAGTACTTC	CATSRPQGNSYEQYF
TRBV15	-	TRBJ2-7	-	TGTGCCACCAGTCTCGTCATTGGTTCCTACGAGCAGTACTTC	CATSLVIGSYEQYF
TRBV27	-	TRBJ1-1	-	TGTGCCAGCAGTTCCTTCCCCACCCCAAACACTGAAGCTTTCTTT	CASSSFPTPNTEAFF
TRBV5-4	TRBD2	TRBJ2-3	-	TGTGCCAGCAGCTTGTCGGGAGGAAGCACAGATACGCAGTATTTT	CASSLSGGSTDTQYF
TRBV5-4	-	TRBJ1-1	-	TGTGCCAGCAGCGGGCAGGGAGAAGGAACGAGTGAAGCTTTCTTT	CASSGQGEGTSEAFF
TRBV5-4	-	TRBJ2-5	-	TGTGCCAGCGGGCTAGCGACAGAGACCCAGTACTTC	CASGLATETQYF
TRBV5-4	TRBD2	TRBJ2-7	-	TGTGCCAGCAGCCCAACTAGCGGGGGTCTCAACGAGCAGTACTTC	CASSPTSGGLNEQYF
TRBV5-1	-	TRBJ2-7	many	TGCGCCAGCAGCTTGGCCCGGGGGGCAGGCTACGAGCAGTACTTC	CASSLARGAGYEQYF
TRBV7-9	TRBD1	TRBJ2-2	-	TGTGCCAGCAGCCAGCGTGGGACAGGGGGATCGAACACCGGGGAGCTGTTTTTT	CASSQRGTGGSNTGELFF
TRBV27	-	TRBJ1-6	few	TGTGCCAGCAGTTTCCCGGGCTCACCCCTCCACTTT	CASSFPGSPLHF
TRBV27	TRBD1	TRBJ2-2	-	TGTGCCAGCAACACAGGGGGCGCAGGCGGGGAGCTGTTTTTT	CASNTGGAGGELFF
TRBV1	-	TRBJ1-2	-	TGCACCAGCAGCCGAGGACAAAACTATGGCTACACCTTC	CTSSRGQNYGYTF
TRBV4-1	TRBD1	TRBJ2-7	-	TGCGCCAGCAGCCTCGGGACAGGGGAGTCCTACGAGCAGTACTTC	CASSLGTGESYEQYF
TRBV5-4	-	TRBJ2-7	-	TGTGCCAGCAGCGACAGGTTTTCCTACGAGCAGTACTTC	CASSDRFSYEQYF
TRBV2	TRBD2	TRBJ2-7	-	TGTGCCAGCTTGAGCGGGGGGCCTACCTACGAGCAGTACTTC	CASLSGGPTYEQYF
TRBV29-1	TRBD2	TRBJ2-2	-	TGCAGCATAGGACTAGGCAGTGCGAACACCGGGGAGCTGTTTTTT	CSIGLGSANTGELFF
TRBV28	-	TRBJ2-2	-	TGTGCCAGCAGTTCCTCAGGGGATGGCACCGGGGAGCTGTTTTTT	CASSSSGDGTGELFF
TRBV10-2	-	TRBJ2-1	-	TGCGCCAGCAGTGAGGTTCACAATGAGCAGTTCTTC	CASSEVHNEQFF
TRBV28	TRBD2	TRBJ2-5	-	TGTGCCAGCAGTCCCTTAGCGGGAACGGAGACCCAGTACTTC	CASSPLAGTETQYF
TRBV5-4	-	TRBJ2-7	once	TGTGCCACCCAGGAGGCAGGGGATTCTTACGAGCAGTACTTC	CATQEAGDSYEQYF
TRBV30	-	TRBJ2-2	once	TGTGCCTTCTCCCCAGGGGAGAACACCGGGGAGCTGTTTTTT	CAFSPGENTGELFF
TRBV5-1	TRBD1	TRBJ1-4	-	TGCGCCAGCAGCGACCAGACAGGGGCCAATGAAAAACTGTTTTTT	CASSDQTGANEKLFF
TRBV4-1	-	TRBJ2-1	-	TGCGCCAGCAGCCAAGGGGCGGCGGGGCGAAGCGGGTACAATGAGCAGTTCTTC	CASSQGAAGRSGYNEQFF
TRBV19	TRBD1	TRBJ2-1	-	TGTGCCAGTAGTCTAACTTCTGGGGACAGCTACTACAATGAGCAGTTCTTC	CASSLTSGDSYYNEQFF
TRBV7-2	TRBD1	TRBJ2-7	-	TGTGCCAGCAGCTTAGTCGGGGACAGCCGATTCGACGAGCAGTACTTC	CASSLVGDSRFDEQYF
TRBV4-2	-	TRBJ2-2	-	TGTGCCAGCAGCCAAGACATAGGAGGGGAGCTGTTTTTT	CASSQDIGGELFF
TRBV10-3	-	TRBJ2-1	-	TGTGCCATCAGTGACCCCGGGAAAGGGGATGAGCAGTTCTTC	CAISDPGKGDEQFF
TRBV5-4	TRBD1	TRBJ2-5	-	TGTGCCAGCAGCTTAGGGGACAGCCAAGAGACCCAGTACTTC	CASSLGDSQETQYF
TRBV18	-	TRBJ2-7	-	TGTGCCAGCTCACCTGGGCAGGGAACCTACGAGCAGTACTTC	CASSPGQGTYEQYF
TRBV28	TRBD1	TRBJ1-3	-	TGTGCCAGCAGAGCCGGGACAGGGATAGCGATGGGCTCTGGAAACACCATATATTTT	CASRAGTGIAMGSGNTIYF
TRBV5-1	-	TRBJ2-1	-	TGCGCCAGCAGCTTGGACCCCCCGGGAACACTTCAACCTGGCAATGAGCAGTTCTTC	CASSLDPPGTLQPGNEQFF
TRBV7-2	-	TRBJ1-5	-	TGTGCCAGCAGCCCCCATATGGGGGGAGGAAATAGCAATCAGCCCCAGCATTTT	CASSPHMGGGNSNQPQHF
TRBV7-8	TRBD2	TRBJ2-2	few	TGTGCCAGCAGCTCCCCCAGCGGGAGGCCCGGGGAGCTGTTTTTT	CASSSPSGRPGELFF
TRBV9	-	TRBJ2-3	-	TGTGCCAGCGAGGGGCCCTCCACAGATACGCAGTATTTT	CASEGPSTDTQYF
TRBV19	TRBD1	TRBJ2-1	-	TGTGCCAGTAGTATAGCGGACAGGCACAATGAGCAGTTCTTC	CASSIADRHNEQFF
TRBV27	-	TRBJ2-1	-	TGTGCCAGCAGTCGGGGTGAGGGCATCTACAATGAGCAGTTCTTC	CASSRGEGIYNEQFF
TRBV14	-	TRBJ1-1	-	TGTGCCAGCAGCCCCCTGTTGGGTGCCGAAGCTTTCTTT	CASSPLLGAEAFF
TRBV7-3	-	TRBJ2-7	-	TGTGCCAGCAGCCCAGCAGGGAGCTACGAGCAGTACTTC	CASSPAGSYEQYF
TRBV27	TRBD1	TRBJ2-1	-	TGTGCCAGCAGTCCTCGGACAGGGGAGAGCTGGAGCAATGAGCAGTTCTTC	CASSPRTGESWSNEQFF
TRBV11-2	TRBD2	TRBJ2-1	-	TGTGCCAGCAGCTTAGATAGGGGACTAATAACAACCTACAATGAGCAGTTCTTC	CASSLDRGLITTYNEQFF
TRBV27	-	TRBJ1-1	-	TGTGCCAGCACCCTCACCGGCTTGAACACTGAAGCTTTCTTT	CASTLTGLNTEAFF
TRBV5-4	-	TRBJ2-3	-	TGTGCCAGCAGTCCGGGACTGCGACGGGATACGCAGTATTTT	CASSPGLRRDTQYF
TRBV5-6	-	TRBJ2-7	few	TGTGCCAGCAGCTCTTTTACATACGAGCAGTACTTC	CASSSFTYEQYF
TRBV7-9	-	TRBJ2-3	-	TGTGCCAGCAGCCTACCGGACAGAGATACGCAGTATTTT	CASSLPDRDTQYF
TRBV9	-	TRBJ1-1	-	TGTGCCAGTGGGAGGGGAGGGAACACTGAAGCTTTCTTT	CASGRGGNTEAFF
TRBV30	TRBD1	TRBJ2-1	-	TGTGCCTGGAGTGTCAGACAGGGGGCCTCCTACAATGAGCAGTTCTTC	CAWSVRQGASYNEQFF
TRBV28	TRBD1	TRBJ1-3	-	TGTGCCAGCAGTTTGGGGGACAGGGGCTGGGGGAACGCTGGAAACACCATATATTTT	CASSLGDRGWGNAGNTIYF
TRBV5-1	TRBD2	TRBJ2-2	-	TGCGCCAGCAGGACTAGCGGGAGCCCTCCCGGGGAGCTGTTTTTT	CASRTSGSPPGELFF
TRBV19	TRBD2	TRBJ2-1	-	TGTGCCAGTAGCCCGGGACTAGCGGGAGAGATAGACAATGAGCAGTTCTTC	CASSPGLAGEIDNEQFF
TRBV10-1	TRBD2	TRBJ2-7	-	TGCGCCAGCAGTGCGGCTAGCGGCCGCGAGCAGTACTTC	CASSAASGREQYF
TRBV30	TRBD2	TRBJ2-1	once	TGTGCCTGGAGTGTAGCTAGCGGGAGTAATGAGCAGTTCTTC	CAWSVASGSNEQFF
TRBV7-3	TRBD1	TRBJ1-6	-	TGTGCCAGCAGCTTGTACGGGACAGACAATTCACCCCTCCACTTT	CASSLYGTDNSPLHF
TRBV7-2	-	TRBJ2-7	-	TGTGCCAGCAGGGGAGACGGGACACTCCACGAGCAGTACTTC	CASRGDGTLHEQYF
TRBV5-6	-	TRBJ1-2	once	TGTGCCAGCAGCTTGGTCGGGCTCGGGTATGGCTACACCTTC	CASSLVGLGYGYTF
TRBV5-5	-	TRBJ1-2	-	TGTGCCAGCAGCTTGGCCGAGCTACTCACCTTC	CASSLAELLTF
TRBV4-1	TRBD1	TRBJ1-1	-	TGCGCCAGCAGCCAAGGGGGGCTAGTCAGGGGGCGTGAGGGAGCTTTCTTT	CASSQGGLVRGREGAFF